The 31 T cell receptor beta chains below were found in one sample sequenced in a study of a mutant IDH1 vaccine in newly diagnosed glioma. Sequenced by immunoSEQ multiplex PCR; TCRdb stores in-frame clones only, minus some. The sample holds 15,000 to 20,000 clones, 70% to 80% seen once. The sample's time point: baseline, week 1 (first vaccination visit). Treatment specified: pre-vaccination baseline after standard-of-care therapy. Sequences were derived from PBMCs, sampled from a glioma patient treated with radiotherapy, temozolomide or both. The receptors derive from a man in his forties with glioma.

The CDR3 reads CASSSLRKGTDTQYF. Written as DNA, the CDR3 is TGTGCCAGCAGTTCCCTTCGGAAGGGAACAGATACGCAGTATTTT. This rearrangement joins TRBV6-5 to TRBJ2-3, with D hard to call. Trimming stripped 4 bases from V and 3 bases from J, with 14 bases between. This CDR3 has 15 residues. Germline loops: CDR1 MNHEY, CDR2 SVGAGI.

This clone was observed once. This rearrangement joins TRBV4-3 to TRBJ1-3, with a possible D match to TRBD1 (5 bases). This CDR3 is built from 16 residues. Germline V gene sequence: CDR1 LGHNA, CDR2 YSLEER. The germline V and J ends were trimmed by 5 bases and 0 bases, with 14 bases remaining between them. CDR3 sequence: CASSRTAGNSGNTIYF. CDR3 in DNA: TGCGCCAGCAGCAGGACTGCAGGGAACTCTGGAAACACCATATATTTT.

This clone was observed once. The J gene is TRBJ2-5, the V gene TRBV7-6, with D perhaps TRBD2 (5 bases). The end of the DNA fits TRBJ2-7 better, so the J call may be wrong. CDR1 and CDR2 (germline): SGHVS, FNYEAQ. This CDR3 region has 16 residues. The CDR3 region has the DNA TGTGCCAGCAGCTTAGCCCCTTCTGTGAGGGAATACGAGCAGTACTTC. Protein sequence: CASSLAPSVREYEQYF.

The sample holds a few counts of this clone. CDR3 bases: TGCGCCAGCAGCGGACAGGGGTGGGCCACTGAAGCTTTCTTT. Residues: CASSGQGWATEAFF. V is TRBV4-3 and J is TRBJ1-1, with 9 bases aligning to TRBD1. This CDR3 contains 14 residues. Germline V CDR1 and CDR2: LGHNA, YSLEER. V shed 5 bases, J shed 4 bases, and the junction held 5 bases outside the gene matches.

The rearrangement links TRBV6-4 to TRBJ2-3; D call uncertain. CDR1 and CDR2 from the germline V gene are MRHNA and SNTAGT. The CDR3 runs to 14 residues. V lost 0 bases and J 2 bases, leaving 6 bases between the germline ends. The CDR3 DNA sequence: TGTGCCAGCAGTGACTCTTACCCCACAGATACGCAGTATTTT. Translation: CASSDSYPTDTQYF.

The gene calls are TRBV28 and TRBJ2-5, with D hard to call. The CDR3 is made up of 11 amino acids. The V end was cut by 7 bases, the J end by 7 bases, with 10 bases between. The V gene's germline CDR1 is MDHEN and CDR2 SYDVKM. CDR3 protein: CASTQVGTQYF. The CDR3 coding sequence is TGTGCCAGCACTCAGGTGGGGACCCAGTACTTC.

J is TRBJ2-1 and V is TRBV5-1; either TRBD1 or TRBD2 may fit D (6 bases each). This CDR3 has 14 amino acids. CDR1 SGHRS and CDR2 YFSETQ come from the germline V gene. The ends were cut back, 4 bases at V and 3 bases at J, with 11 bases in the middle. CDR3 region: CASSPGALYNEQFF. The CDR3 DNA is TGCGCCAGCAGCCCGGGGGCCCTCTACAATGAGCAGTTCTTC.

The rearrangement links TRBV19 to TRBJ2-7; 7 nucleotides agree with TRBD1. With 5 bases clipped from V and 0 bases from J, the junction kept 10 bases outside the gene matches. The CDR3 contains 16 residues. Germline V gene data show CDR1 as LNHDA and CDR2 as SQIVND (reference sequence). Here the CDR3 DNA reads TGTGCCAGTAGTTTCCCGACAGGGATGAGCTCCTACGAGCAGTACGTC. Translation: CASSFPTGMSSYEQYV.

This chain links TRBV19 with TRBJ2-4; D is perhaps TRBD2 (6 bases). This CDR3 has 19 amino acids. Germline V gene sequence: CDR1 LNHDA, CDR2 SQIVND (reference sequence). Trimming took 6 bases from V and 1 from J, leaving 25 bases between them. The CDR3 coding sequence is TGTGCCAGTAGCCAAATTGGCTGGCGGGGTTCGGGGGCCAAAAACATTCAGTACTTC. Amino acids: CASSQIGWRGSGAKNIQYF.

The V and J genes are TRBV2 and TRBJ2-1, with a weak D call TRBD1 (7 bases). The V end lost 6 bases, the J end lost 1 base, and 16 bases lay between the germline ends. Looked up from germline, CDR1 is SNHLY and CDR2 is FYNNEI. This CDR3 comprises 16 residues. CDR3 in amino acids: CASSLSQGRSYNEQFF. CDR3 nucleotide sequence: TGTGCCAGCAGCCTTTCACAGGGGAGGTCCTACAATGAGCAGTTCTTC.

The V call is TRBV5-8, the J call TRBJ2-5; 11 positions match TRBD1. The CDR3 is 17 residues long. The trim removed 4 bases at V and 1 base at J, leaving 9 bases unmatched. Per the germline V gene, CDR1 is SGHTS and CDR2 is YDEGEE. CDR3 protein: CASSVDRGLPPQETQYF. The CDR3 nucleotides read TGTGCCAGCAGCGTGGACAGGGGGCTCCCACCCCAAGAGACCCAGTACTTC.

J is TRBJ1-1 and V is TRBV5-6, with a weak D call TRBD1 (5 bases). The CDR3 extends over 15 amino acids. Trimming removed 0 bases at V and 1 base at J, with 10 bases between. Germline V CDR1 and CDR2: SGHDT, YYEEEE. The CDR3 reads CASSLGWDPNTEAFF. DNA of the CDR3: TGTGCCAGCAGCTTGGGATGGGACCCGAACACTGAAGCTTTCTTT.

The chain links TRBV5-5 to TRBJ2-1; 7 nucleotides agree with TRBD2. This CDR3 spans 15 amino acids. Unmatched junction bases numbered 8, after V lost 3 bases and J lost 5 bases. CDR1 SGHKS and CDR2 YYEKEE come from the germline V gene (reference sequence). This chain's CDR3 is CASSSPGTTNNEQFF. The DNA for the CDR3 is TGTGCCAGCAGCTCCCCCGGGACTACCAACAATGAGCAGTTCTTC.

The gene calls are TRBV7-9 and TRBJ2-1; 11 positions agree with TRBD2. Germline V CDR1 and CDR2: SEHNR, FQNEAQ (reference sequence). V gave up 6 bases and J gave up 4 bases; unmatched junction bases: 5. The CDR3 is 15 residues long. CDR3 amino acids: CASSPGLADYNEQFF. The CDR3, as DNA: TGTGCCAGCAGTCCGGGACTAGCGGATTACAATGAGCAGTTCTTC.

This clone appeared once. Its ends do not fully match the called genes, so a read error is possible. This chain links TRBV7-7 with TRBJ2-2; 7 bases align to TRBD1. In germline, CDR1 is SSHAT, CDR2 FNYEAQ (reference sequence). CDR3 length: 16 amino acids. CDR3 in amino acids: CAGSLSEGARTGELFF. In nucleotides, the CDR3 is TGTGCCGGCAGCTTATCAGAGGGGGCGCGCACCGGGGAGCTGTTTTTT.

This chain connects TRBV11-3 to TRBJ2-7; the D is unclear. The CDR3 consists of 14 residues. Between the trimmed V and J ends, which lost 2 bases and 6 bases, there was a span of 14 bases. Germline CDR1 SGHNT, CDR2 YENEEA. The DNA for the CDR3 is TGTGCCAGCAGCTTATCGTCAGGATGGGGCGAGCAGTACGTC. It yields the protein CASSLSSGWGEQYV.

This clone appeared once. The chain joins TRBV5-1 to TRBJ2-5; 12 bases fit TRBD2. The J call is uncertain, as TRBJ2-7 better fits the DNA end. The CDR3 length is 19 residues. Looked up from germline, CDR1 is SGHRS and CDR2 is YFSETQ. The CDR3 DNA follows: TGCGCCAGCAGCGCCACAAGGACTAGCGGGGTTCCCCTCACCTACGAGCAGTACTTC. Protein product: CASSATRTSGVPLTYEQYF.

The gene calls are TRBV19 and TRBJ2-1; 7 nucleotides match TRBD1. Germline trimming cut 10 bases from V and 8 bases from J; bases unmatched to any gene: 8. Per the germline V gene, CDR1 is LNHDA and CDR2 is SQIVND (reference sequence). CDR3 length: 12 residues. The CDR3 region has the DNA TGTGCCACCTCAACAGGGGCCCATGAGCAGTTCTTC. The encoded protein is CATSTGAHEQFF.

The rearrangement links TRBV27 to TRBJ1-1; D gene ambiguous. Germline CDR1 and CDR2: MNHEY and SMNVEV (reference sequence). V lost 7 bases, J lost 0 bases, and 9 bases lay in between. The CDR3 sequence is 13 residues long. The CDR3 nucleotides are TGTGCCAGCAAAAGGGATTTGAACACTGAAGCTTTCTTT. Amino acids: CASKRDLNTEAFF.

This clone has only one observation. The chain links TRBV18 to TRBJ2-7; the D is unclear. The V gene lost 2 bases and the J gene lost 3 bases, with 14 bases spanning the gap. Germline CDR1 is KGHSH and CDR2 is LQKENI. The CDR3 loop spans 15 amino acids. The CDR3 DNA sequence: TGTGCCAGCTCACCAAACCCCCAGGCCCTCTACGAGCAGTACGTC. Its protein product is CASSPNPQALYEQYV.

This chain joins TRBV27 and TRBJ1-3, with unresolved D. V lost 3 bases, J lost 4 bases, and 7 bases lay in between. The length of the CDR3 is 13 residues. CDR1 is MNHEY, CDR2 SMNVEV, per germline (reference sequence). The CDR3 loop reads CASSLTVGNTIYF. The CDR3 DNA sequence: TGTGCCAGCAGTTTGACGGTAGGAAACACCATATATTTT.

CDR3 region: CSVFTSGKGHEQYF. CDR3 DNA sequence: TGCAGCGTCTTCACTAGCGGGAAAGGTCACGAGCAGTACTTC. V gene TRBV29-1 combines with J gene TRBJ2-7; 10 positions agree with TRBD2. CDR3 length equals 14 residues. Germline trimming cut 6 bases from V and 5 bases from J; bases unmatched to any gene: 10. Germline assignment: CDR1 SQVTM and CDR2 ANQGSEA.

This clone was picked up a small number of times. V gene TRBV4-1 combines with J gene TRBJ1-4; D call uncertain. The CDR3 extends over 14 amino acids. The ends were cut back, 2 bases at V and 3 bases at J, with 7 bases in the middle. Looked up from germline, CDR1 is MGHRA and CDR2 is YSYEKL. CDR3 protein: CASSQNGPNEKLFF. The CDR3 nucleotides are TGCGCCAGCAGCCAAAACGGACCTAATGAAAAACTGTTTTTT.

This clone turned up a few times. CDR3 sequence: CASSLGTTGEKLFF. The CDR3 nucleotides read TGTGCCAGCAGCTTAGGGACTACTGGTGAAAAACTGTTTTTT. The chain couples TRBV11-2 to TRBJ1-4; D is ambiguous. Trimming cost V 1 base and J 7 bases, with 10 bases left between them. CDR3 size: 14 residues. Germline V gene sequence: CDR1 SGHAT, CDR2 FQNNGV.

J is TRBJ1-6 and V is TRBV6-4, with D possibly being TRBD1 (5 bases). CDR1 is MRHNA, CDR2 SNTAGT, per germline. The CDR3 loop spans 15 amino acids. The V end was cut by 2 bases, the J end by 7 bases, with 12 bases between. The CDR3 protein is CASSDGGTANSPLHF. The CDR3 nucleotides read TGTGCCAGCAGTGACGGGGGGACCGCCAATTCACCCCTCCACTTT.

DNA of the CDR3: TGTGCCAGCAGTTTTAGCAATCAGCCCCAGCATTTT. This sequence encodes CASSFSNQPQHF. This chain connects TRBV6-6 to TRBJ1-5; D gene unclear. Trimming left V 4 bases short and J 0 bases short, with 1 base between. The CDR3 is made up of 12 amino acids. CDR1 is MNHNY and CDR2 is SVGAGI in the germline V gene (reference sequence).

The rearrangement links TRBV5-8 to TRBJ1-1; the match to TRBD1 covers 9 bases. This CDR3 has 17 residues. J was trimmed by 0 bases and V by 5 bases; bases with no gene match: 11. CDR1 is SGHTS, CDR2 YDEGEE, per germline. This CDR3 is CASSPDRGPNLNTEAFF. In nucleotides, the CDR3 is TGTGCCAGCAGTCCGGACAGGGGCCCGAATTTGAACACTGAAGCTTTCTTT.

The CDR3 sequence is CASSPSGRAPETQYF. CDR3 nucleotides: TGTGCCAGCTCACCCAGCGGGAGGGCCCCCGAGACCCAGTACTTC. The chain employs TRBV18 and TRBJ2-5; 10 nucleotides line up with TRBD2. V dropped 3 bases and J dropped 5; count of bases not matched to a gene: 6. CDR3 size: 15 residues. CDR1 and CDR2 (germline): KGHSH, LQKENI.

This chain connects TRBV19 to TRBJ1-2, with 8 bases fitting TRBD1. V shed 5 bases, J shed 5 bases, and the junction held 7 bases outside the gene matches. This CDR3 is built from 14 residues. CDR1 is LNHDA, CDR2 SQIVND, per germline (reference sequence). CDR3 sequence: CASSPDRGSYGYTF. The CDR3 coding sequence is TGTGCCAGTAGTCCCGACAGGGGCTCGTATGGCTACACCTTC.

In its sample, this clone was seen once. The chain is built from TRBV19 and TRBJ1-4, with D perhaps matching TRBD1 (5 bases). V gave up 5 bases and J gave up 5 bases, with 15 bases separating them. The CDR3 is 15 residues long. Germline CDR1 reads LNHDA; CDR2 reads SQIVND (reference sequence). CDR3 residues: CASSLQPGNNEKLFF. The CDR3 DNA reads TGTGCCAGTAGTTTGCAGCCAGGGAACAATGAAAAACTGTTTTTT.

The rearrangement joins TRBV7-6 to TRBJ1-2, with D possibly matching TRBD1 (5 bases). The V end lost 3 bases, the J end lost 3 bases, and 17 bases lay between the germline ends. Germline V gives CDR1 SGHVS, CDR2 FNYEAQ. The CDR3 consists of 16 residues. The CDR3 sequence is CASSFEGSYTDYGYTF. CDR3 DNA sequence: TGTGCCAGCAGCTTTGAGGGGTCCTATACGGACTATGGCTACACCTTC.